These T cell receptor beta chains were read from a single sample in a study of a mutant IDH1 vaccine in newly diagnosed glioma. Profiled with immunoSEQ multiplex PCR; TCRdb holds only in-frame clones, not every one. The table lists fewer than 35,000 clones, around 82% of them singletons. Their antigens remain unidentified. The sample consisted of PBMCs, taken from a glioma patient whose treatment included an IDH1 peptide vaccine. Receptor source: a woman aged 40 to 50 with glioma. CDR3s include the opening cysteine and the closing phenylalanine or tryptophan. D genes are given only for firm matches. Clone size, where shown, is once, few, many, or a class for clones that have expanded.

clone size,V gene,J gene,D gene,CDR3 protein,CDR3 DNA
NA,TRBV9,TRBJ1-1,NA,CASTRGDRNTEAFF,TGTGCCAGCACCCGGGGGGACCGAAACACTGAAGCTTTCTTT
NA,TRBV7-8,TRBJ2-2,NA,CASSRADDWTGELFF,TGTGCCAGCAGCCGAGCTGACGACTGGACCGGGGAGCTGTTTTTT
few,TRBV6-1,TRBJ1-2,TRBD1,CASSEMGDRVRGYTF,TGTGCCAGCAGTGAAATGGGAGACAGGGTCCGGGGCTACACCTTC
NA,TRBV2,TRBJ2-5,NA,CASNGVFEETQYF,TGTGCCAGCAACGGAGTTTTCGAAGAGACCCAGTACTTC
NA,TRBV7-6,TRBJ2-1,NA,CASSFGGGTVGYNEQFF,TGTGCCAGCAGCTTTGGGGGGGGGACAGTGGGCTACAATGAGCAGTTCTTC
NA,TRBV30,TRBJ1-5,NA,CAWSVQSGQSNQPQHF,TGTGCCTGGAGTGTACAGTCGGGGCAGAGCAATCAGCCCCAGCATTTT
NA,TRBV5-1,TRBJ1-2,NA,CASSLNSPPDGYTF,TGCGCCAGCAGCTTGAATAGCCCACCGGACGGCTACACCTTC
NA,TRBV11-2,TRBJ1-2,TRBD1,CASSLMGQPSYGYTF,TGTGCCAGCAGCTTGATGGGACAGCCTAGCTATGGCTACACCTTC
NA,TRBV19,TRBJ1-2,TRBD1,CASSPRTGSYGYTF,TGTGCCAGTAGCCCCAGGACAGGGAGCTATGGCTACACCTTC
NA,TRBV14,TRBJ2-7,NA,CASSPHGGVGEQYF,TGTGCCAGCAGCCCTCATGGAGGGGTAGGCGAGCAGTACTTC
few,TRBV30,TRBJ1-1,NA,CAWSPRYEAFF,TGTGCCTGGAGTCCCAGATATGAAGCTTTCTTT
NA,TRBV10-3,TRBJ1-2,NA,CAISGVGGYTF,TGTGCCATCAGTGGGGTGGGTGGCTACACCTTC
NA,TRBV6-5,TRBJ2-7,NA,CASSYSGRGYEQYF,TGTGCCAGCAGTTACTCCGGGCGGGGCTACGAGCAGTACTTC
NA,TRBV29-1,TRBJ1-3,NA,CSVEEPAGDGSGNTIYF,TGCAGCGTTGAAGAACCGGCCGGGGATGGGTCCGGAAACACCATATATTTT
few,TRBV10-2,TRBJ2-7,TRBD2,CASSEPPAGAREQYF,TGCGCCAGCAGTGAGCCCCCAGCGGGGGCGCGCGAGCAGTACTTC
NA,TRBV5-1,TRBJ2-2,NA,CASSPGTDFETGELFF,TGCGCCAGCAGCCCCGGGACCGACTTTGAGACCGGGGAGCTGTTTTTT
NA,TRBV10-2,TRBJ2-4,TRBD1,CASSRMTGVGDIQYF,TGCGCCAGCAGTCGGATGACAGGGGTTGGAGACATTCAGTACTTC
NA,TRBV2,TRBJ2-5,TRBD1,CASSVETGGSGTQYF,TGTGCCAGCAGTGTTGAGACAGGGGGCTCTGGGACCCAGTACTTC
NA,TRBV7-9,TRBJ1-5,NA,CASSGVGGRSNQPQHF,TGTGCCAGCAGCGGCGTTGGGGGGCGTAGCAATCAGCCCCAGCATTTT
few,TRBV5-5,TRBJ1-6,NA,CASSQTAWSSYNSPLHF,TGTGCCAGCAGCCAGACAGCCTGGAGCTCCTATAATTCACCCCTCCACTTT
NA,TRBV7-7,TRBJ2-5,TRBD2,CASSLGLGGGETQYF,TGTGCTAGCAGCTTGGGACTAGGAGGGGGAGAGACCCAGTACTTC
NA,TRBV15,TRBJ2-5,TRBD2,CATRWSGGETQYF,TGTGCCACCAGGTGGAGCGGGGGAGAGACCCAGTACTTC
NA,TRBV27,TRBJ1-2,TRBD1,CASSVTGGDPYGYTF,TGTGCCAGCAGTGTGACAGGGGGCGACCCCTATGGCTACACCTTC
NA,TRBV5-1,TRBJ2-1,TRBD1,CASSSDRDRGYNEQFF,TGCGCCAGCAGCTCAGACCGGGACAGGGGTTACAATGAGCAGTTCTTC
NA,TRBV11-2,TRBJ1-6,NA,CASSLDWGAGADSPLHF,TGTGCCAGCAGCTTAGATTGGGGGGCAGGGGCGGATTCACCCCTCCACTTT
NA,TRBV19,TRBJ1-2,NA,CASSLTPGNNYGYTF,TGTGCCAGTAGTCTCACTCCTGGTAATAACTATGGCTACACCTTC
NA,TRBV15,TRBJ1-2,NA,CATSRARVGANYGYTF,TGTGCCACCAGCAGAGCCCGGGTCGGGGCTAACTATGGCTACACCTTC